Shown below are 24 T cell receptor beta chains from a single sample sequenced in a study of blood T cell repertoires in COVID-19. Assay used: immunoSEQ multiplex PCR; TCRdb lists only in-frame clones, some missing. The top ten clones hold about 9% of a sample with about 210,000 clones, roughly four fifths of them seen once. Material for sequencing was PBMCs or T cells enriched from blood (not recorded which). Every receptor here comes from a middle-aged man who had recovered from COVID-19.

The V call is TRBV7-8, the J call TRBJ2-2; 9 bases align to TRBD2. The CDR3 consists of 16 residues. The V segment lost 2 bases and the J segment 4 bases; nucleotides outside the gene matches: 5. Germline V CDR1 and CDR2: SGHVS, FQNEAQ. Here the CDR3 reads CASSLQRTSVTGELFF. CDR3 DNA sequence: TGTGCCAGCAGCTTACAGAGGACTAGCGTCACCGGGGAGCTGTTTTTT. The whole variable domain, remainder taken from reference TRBV7-8 and TRBJ2-2, is GAGVSQSPRYKVAKRGQDVALRCDPISGHVSLFWYQQALGQGPEFLTYFQNEAQLDKSGLPSDRFFAERPEGSVSTLKIQRTQQEDSAVYLCASSLQRTSVTGELFFGEGSRLTVL.

The CDR3 DNA sequence: TGTGCCAGCAGCCCCCCCCCGGGCTATGGCTACACCTTC. Protein sequence: CASSPPPGYGYTF. The rearrangement uses TRBV9 and TRBJ1-2; D is unresolved. V lost 4 bases and J 4 bases, leaving 11 bases between the germline ends. Germline V lookup: CDR1 SGDLS, CDR2 YYNGEE. The CDR3 extends over 13 amino acids.

The rearrangement joins TRBV7-2 to TRBJ2-1, with D perhaps TRBD2 (5 bases). The CDR3 extends over 15 amino acids. From germline, CDR1 is SGHTA and CDR2 FQGNSA. V gave up 5 bases and J gave up 1 base, with 12 bases separating them. CDR3 region: CASSPVGSSYNEQFF. The CDR3 coding sequence is TGTGCCAGCAGCCCTGTGGGGAGTTCCTACAATGAGCAGTTCTTC.

Points on this clone: This specimen includes other DNA sequences encoding the same CDR3. This chain uses TRBV18 with TRBJ1-5; the match to TRBD1 covers 7 bases. The CDR3 is 14 amino acids. The trim removed 3 bases at V and 2 bases at J, leaving 1 base unmatched. Germline V lookup: CDR1 KGHSH, CDR2 LQKENI. This CDR3 reads CASSPGTGNQPQHF. The DNA of the CDR3 is TGTGCCAGCTCACCGGGGACAGGCAATCAGCCCCAGCATTTT.

This clone was counted between two and nine times. The chain links TRBV5-1 to TRBJ1-4; the D is unclear. In germline, CDR1 is SGHRS, CDR2 YFSETQ. CDR3 length equals 15 residues. V lost 0 bases and J lost 5, with 11 bases in between. The CDR3 DNA sequence: TGCGCCAGCAGCTTGGATCCGATTAGCAATGAAAAACTGTTTTTT. This codes for CASSLDPISNEKLFF.

This sequence joins TRBV6-6 and TRBJ1-2; unclear D gene. The CDR3 totals 15 residues. V shed 0 bases and J shed 4 bases, with 12 bases lying between them. In germline, CDR1 is MNHNY, CDR2 SVGAGI (reference sequence). The DNA of the CDR3 is TGTGCCAGCAGTTACTCGGTCGGGGAGTCCTATGGCTACACCTTC. Its protein is CASSYSVGESYGYTF.

Only one count was recorded for this clone. The V gene is TRBV11-1, the J gene TRBJ2-1; 10 bases agree with TRBD2. The CDR3 covers 15 residues. V dropped 3 bases and J dropped 8; count of bases not matched to a gene: 7. CDR1 is SGHAT and CDR2 is FQDESV in the germline V gene (reference sequence). The CDR3 is CASSFSSGRWDEQFF. The CDR3 DNA reads TGTGCCAGCAGCTTTTCTAGCGGGAGATGGGATGAGCAGTTCTTC.

Notes on this clone: The sample contains more than one DNA sequence encoding this CDR3. V usage is TRBV5-1 and J usage is TRBJ1-2, with TRBD1 identical over 9 bases. V trimming: 2 bases; J trimming: 5 bases; junction bases outside the gene matches: 4. The CDR3 sequence is 14 residues long. Germline V gene data show CDR1 as SGHRS and CDR2 as YFSETQ. CDR3 nucleotide sequence: TGCGCCAGCAGCTTACAGGGGGCTGGATATGGCTACACCTTC. Translating gives CASSLQGAGYGYTF.

This clone was seen only a few times. The genes are TRBV2 and TRBJ2-1; 7 positions agree with TRBD1. The CDR3 length is 15 residues. From germline, CDR1 is SNHLY and CDR2 FYNNEI. The V segment lost 6 bases and the J segment 2 bases; nucleotides outside the gene matches: 7. The CDR3 reads CASSPDRVTYNEQFF. The CDR3 DNA reads TGTGCCAGCAGCCCAGACAGGGTCACCTACAATGAGCAGTTCTTC.

The genes are TRBV6-5 and TRBJ2-2, with 9 bases fitting TRBD1. Trimming took 2 bases from V and 3 from J; bases not matched to a gene: 4. This CDR3 is 16 amino acids long. Germline CDR1 is MNHEY and CDR2 is SVGAGI. The CDR3 is CASSYSWTGDTGELFF. The CDR3 coding sequence is TGTGCCAGCAGTTACAGCTGGACAGGGGACACCGGGGAGCTGTTTTTT.

The chain is built from TRBV19 and TRBJ1-2; a weak D match, TRBD1 (6 bases). Looked up from germline, CDR1 is LNHDA and CDR2 is SQIVND (reference sequence). This CDR3 region has 16 residues. The ends were cut back, 8 bases at V and 4 bases at J, with 23 bases in the middle. The CDR3 sequence: CASWTHQGKGAYGYTF. For the CDR3, the DNA is TGTGCCAGTTGGACCCACCAGGGGAAAGGTGCCTATGGCTACACCTTC.

This clone appeared a few times. CDR3 residues: CASSLQGLAYEQYF. The CDR3 DNA reads as TGTGCCAGCAGCTTACAAGGACTTGCCTACGAGCAGTACTTC. The chain joins TRBV7-8 to TRBJ2-7; the D gene is possibly TRBD2 (5 bases). The CDR3 is 14 residues long. From germline, CDR1 is SGHVS and CDR2 FQNEAQ. V was clipped by 2 bases and J by 2 bases, with 10 bases between them. The variable domain in full, with the rest retrieved from reference TRBV7-8 and TRBJ2-7, is GAGVSQSPRYKVAKRGQDVALRCDPISGHVSLFWYQQALGQGPEFLTYFQNEAQLDKSGLPSDRFFAERPEGSVSTLKIQRTQQEDSAVYLCASSLQGLAYEQYFGPGTRLTVT.

The gene calls are TRBV19 and TRBJ2-3; weak D call: TRBD1 (6 bases). Trimming removed 10 bases from V and 0 bases from J, with 14 bases in between. The CDR3 runs to 14 residues. CDR1 is LNHDA and CDR2 is SQIVND in the germline V gene (reference sequence). CDR3 in amino acids: CATRYRVSTDTQYF. Here the CDR3 DNA reads TGTGCCACCCGATACAGGGTTAGCACAGATACGCAGTATTTT.

This clone was detected only once. V usage is TRBV4-1 and J usage is TRBJ1-5; no reliable D call. CDR1 is MGHRA and CDR2 is YSYEKL in the germline V gene. V was cut by 0 bases and J by 7 bases, with 16 bases left in between. The CDR3 is 16 amino acids. The CDR3 here is CASSQDRPLLVQPQHF. The CDR3 DNA is TGCGCCAGCAGCCAAGACCGTCCTCTTCTTGTACAGCCCCAGCATTTT.

This clone was picked up a small number of times. Other DNA sequences in this sample translate to the same CDR3. In nucleotides, the CDR3 is TGTGCCAGCAGTTACGCCGGTTCTGGAAACACCATATATTTT. This encodes CASSYAGSGNTIYF. This chain connects TRBV6-5 to TRBJ1-3; D is ambiguous. CDR3 length equals 14 residues. Trimming took 2 bases from V and 1 from J, leaving 6 bases between them. CDR1 is MNHEY and CDR2 is SVGAGI in the germline V gene.

The chain couples TRBV19 to TRBJ2-7, with a possible D match to TRBD2 (6 bases). Germline CDR1 and CDR2: LNHDA and SQIVND (reference sequence). Trimming cost V 3 bases and J 2 bases, with 14 bases left between them. The CDR3 consists of 15 residues. CDR3 sequence: CASSIPGGATYEQYF. The CDR3 DNA is TGTGCCAGTAGTATTCCGGGCGGGGCTACCTACGAGCAGTACTTC.

The gene calls are TRBV5-1 and TRBJ2-7, with unresolved D. The CDR3 runs to 12 residues. Deletions cut 4 bases from V and 6 bases from J, with 11 bases between. Germline CDR1 SGHRS, CDR2 YFSETQ. Here the CDR3 DNA reads TGCGCCAGCAGCCTCCGCATGAGCGAGCAGTACTTC. It encodes CASSLRMSEQYF. The whole variable domain, filled in from reference TRBV5-1 and TRBJ2-7, reads KAGVTQTPRYLIKTRGQQVTLSCSPISGHRSVSWYQQTPGQGLQFLFEYFSETQRNKGNFPGRFSGRQFSNSRSEMNVSTLELGDSALYLCASSLRMSEQYFGPGTRLTVT.

The CDR3 region has the DNA TGTGCCAGTAGTGTCGCTATGGCCGGGACCGGGGAGCTGTTTTTT. Its protein is CASSVAMAGTGELFF. V and J are TRBV19 and TRBJ2-2; no definite D call. CDR1 and CDR2 from the germline V gene are LNHDA and SQIVND (reference sequence). Deletions cut 5 bases from V and 5 bases from J, with 15 bases between. This CDR3 contains 15 residues.

This clone was picked up one time. This chain uses TRBV5-4 with TRBJ2-1, with a weak D call TRBD2 (7 bases). Germline V gene data show CDR1 as SGHNT and CDR2 as YYREEE (reference sequence). This CDR3 is built from 17 residues. V lost 3 bases and J lost 2, with 18 bases in between. Written as DNA, the CDR3 is TGTGCCAGCAGCTCACCTACTAGGGGGGGCGCCTACAATGAGCAGTTCTTC. This translates into CASSSPTRGGAYNEQFF. The full variable domain, with the rest looked up from reference TRBV5-4 and TRBJ2-1, is ETGVTQSPTHLIKTRGQQVTLRCSSQSGHNTVSWYQQALGQGPQFIFQYYREEENGRGNFPPRFSGLQFPNYSSELNVNALELDDSALYLCASSSPTRGGAYNEQFFGPGTRLTVL.

This chain links TRBV15 with TRBJ1-3, with a tentative D call TRBD1 (5 bases). The CDR3 has 14 amino acids. The germline CDR1 and CDR2 sequences are LNHNV and YYDKDF (reference sequence). V lost 5 bases, J lost 0 bases, and 8 bases lay in between. DNA of the CDR3: TGTGCCACCAGCGGGGGGGTCTCTGGAAACACCATATATTTT. Translating gives CATSGGVSGNTIYF. Looking up the rest from reference TRBV15 and TRBJ1-3 gives the full variable domain: DAMVIQNPRYQVTQFGKPVTLSCSQTLNHNVMYWYQQKSSQAPKLLFHYYDKDFNNEADTPDNFQSRRPNTSFCFLDIRSPGLGDTAMYLCATSGGVSGNTIYFGEGSWLTVV.

V usage is TRBV19 and J usage is TRBJ2-4, with D possibly matching TRBD2 (6 bases). Trimming pared 6 bases from V and 4 bases from J, leaving 13 bases between. The CDR3 sequence is 14 residues long. Germline CDR1 and CDR2: LNHDA and SQIVND (reference sequence). CDR3 nucleotides: TGTGCCAGTAGCACCGGACGGGGGAAAAACATTCAGTACTTC. This translates into CASSTGRGKNIQYF.

The chain has TRBV20-1 and TRBJ1-1; D uncertain. V dropped 3 bases and J dropped 2 bases, with 13 bases sitting between them. Germline loops: CDR1 DFQATT, CDR2 SNEGSKA (reference sequence). The CDR3 extends over 14 amino acids. The CDR3 reads CSASLSTANTEAFF. CDR3 DNA sequence: TGCAGTGCTAGTCTTTCAACAGCTAACACTGAAGCTTTCTTT.

The V call is TRBV24-1, the J call TRBJ1-4; D is unclear. The CDR3 extends over 11 amino acids. V was shortened by 6 bases and J by 8 bases, with 6 bases between the two germline ends. Germline V gene data show CDR1 as KGHDR and CDR2 as SFDVKD. This CDR3 is CATSRREKLFF. The CDR3 DNA sequence: TGTGCCACCAGTCGTCGGGAAAAACTGTTTTTT.

V gene TRBV19 combines with J gene TRBJ1-1; D is ambiguous. Between the trimmed V and J ends, which lost 0 bases and 10 bases, there was a span of 12 bases. Germline CDR1 and CDR2: LNHDA and SQIVND (reference sequence). The CDR3 consists of 13 residues. The CDR3 DNA follows: TGTGCCAGTAGTATAGATTGGGGAGACGGAGCTTTCTTT. It encodes CASSIDWGDGAFF. The entire variable domain, with the rest obtained from reference TRBV19 and TRBJ1-1, is as follows: DGGITQSPKYLFRKEGQNVTLSCEQNLNHDAMYWYRQDPGQGLRLIYYSQIVNDFQKGDIAEGYSVSREKKESFPLTVTSAQKNPTAFYLCASSIDWGDGAFFGQGTRLTVV.